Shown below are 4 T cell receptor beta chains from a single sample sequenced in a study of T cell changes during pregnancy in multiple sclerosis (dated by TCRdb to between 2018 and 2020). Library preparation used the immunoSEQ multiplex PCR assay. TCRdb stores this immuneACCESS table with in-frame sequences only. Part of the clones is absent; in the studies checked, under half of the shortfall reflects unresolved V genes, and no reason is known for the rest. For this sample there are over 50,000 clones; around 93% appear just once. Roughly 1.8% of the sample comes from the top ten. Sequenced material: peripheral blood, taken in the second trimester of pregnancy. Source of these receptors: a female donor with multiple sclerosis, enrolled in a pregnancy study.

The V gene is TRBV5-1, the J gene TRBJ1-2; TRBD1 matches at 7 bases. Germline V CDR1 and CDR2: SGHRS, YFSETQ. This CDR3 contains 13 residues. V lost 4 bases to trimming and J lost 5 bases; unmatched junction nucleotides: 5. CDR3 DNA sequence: TGCGCCAGCAGCGAGGGACAGCTTTATGGCTACACCTTC. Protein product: CASSEGQLYGYTF.

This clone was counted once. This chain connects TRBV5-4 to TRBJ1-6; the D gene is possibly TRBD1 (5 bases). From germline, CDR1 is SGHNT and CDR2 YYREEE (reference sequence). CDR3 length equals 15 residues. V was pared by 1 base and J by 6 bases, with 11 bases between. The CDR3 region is CASSLTDRSNSPLHF. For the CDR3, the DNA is TGTGCCAGCAGCTTGACCGACAGAAGTAATTCACCCCTCCACTTT. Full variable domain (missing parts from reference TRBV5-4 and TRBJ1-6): ETGVTQSPTHLIKTRGQQVTLRCSSQSGHNTVSWYQQALGQGPQFIFQYYREEENGRGNFPPRFSGLQFPNYSSELNVNALELDDSALYLCASSLTDRSNSPLHFGNGTRLTVT.

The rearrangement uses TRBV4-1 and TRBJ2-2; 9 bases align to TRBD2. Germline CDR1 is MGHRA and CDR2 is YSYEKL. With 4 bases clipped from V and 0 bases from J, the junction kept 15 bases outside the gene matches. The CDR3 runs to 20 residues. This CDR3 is CASSRASTSGQFANTGELFF. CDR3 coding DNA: TGCGCCAGCAGCCGAGCTTCAACTAGCGGGCAATTCGCGAACACCGGGGAGCTGTTTTTT.

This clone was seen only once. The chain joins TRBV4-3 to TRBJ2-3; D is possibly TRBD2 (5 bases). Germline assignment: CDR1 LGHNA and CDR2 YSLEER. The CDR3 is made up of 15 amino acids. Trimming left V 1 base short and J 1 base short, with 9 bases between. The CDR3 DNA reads TGCGCCAGCAGCCAAGGGGAGCTGGGCACAGATACGCAGTATTTT. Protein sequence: CASSQGELGTDTQYF.